These 11 T cell receptor beta chains were all obtained from the same sample, sequenced in a study of long-term antiretroviral therapy in people with HIV. The assay, immunoSEQ v3.0, was run at survey level. TCRdb's table, derived via immunoSEQ multiplex PCR, lists solely in-frame clones and lacks some. The sample has tens of thousands of clones; approximately 89% are singletons. Source: unsorted PBMCs, taken 2.5 to 2.7 years after starting antiretroviral therapy. The receptors were sampled from a woman in her forties or fifties with HIV.

This chain joins TRBV18 and TRBJ2-4; TRBD1 aligns across 7 bases. The CDR3 totals 16 residues. Germline CDR1 is KGHSH and CDR2 is LQKENI. V lost 2 bases to trimming and J lost 4 bases; unmatched junction nucleotides: 8. The CDR3: CASSPGQAREKNIQYF. CDR3 nucleotide sequence: TGTGCCAGCTCACCAGGACAGGCTAGAGAGAAAAACATTCAGTACTTC.

The chain has TRBV4-2 and TRBJ1-2; a weak D match, TRBD1 (5 bases). The germline V gene encodes CDR1 LGHNA and CDR2 YNFKEQ. This CDR3 has 17 residues. Between the trimmed V and J ends, which lost 0 bases and 5 bases, there was a span of 19 bases. The CDR3 DNA follows: TGTGCCAGCAGCCAAGAATTCGGGACGGAGGGGAGGTATGGCTACACCTTC. Protein sequence: CASSQEFGTEGRYGYTF.

The chain couples TRBV5-1 to TRBJ1-5; unclear D gene. CDR1 is SGHRS, CDR2 YFSETQ, per germline. CDR3 length: 15 residues. Trimming removed 0 bases from V and 0 bases from J, with 7 bases in between. CDR3 DNA sequence: TGCGCCAGCAGCTTGGAAGGTCGTAGCAATCAGCCCCAGCATTTT. Its translation: CASSLEGRSNQPQHF. Combining the CDR3 with reference TRBV5-1 and TRBJ1-5 gives the whole variable domain KAGVTQTPRYLIKTRGQQVTLSCSPISGHRSVSWYQQTPGQGLQFLFEYFSETQRNKGNFPGRFSGRQFSNSRSEMNVSTLELGDSALYLCASSLEGRSNQPQHFGDGTRLSIL.

The V and J genes are TRBV27 and TRBJ1-5; D remains ambiguous. This CDR3 contains 13 residues. CDR1 and CDR2 from the germline V gene are MNHEY and SMNVEV (reference sequence). Trimming shortened V by 4 bases and J by 4 bases, and 8 bases separated the two germline ends. The CDR3 protein is CASSSTWNQPQHF. In nucleotides, the CDR3 is TGTGCCAGCAGTTCTACATGGAATCAGCCCCAGCATTTT.

This chain links TRBV7-9 with TRBJ2-2; D unclear. The germline V gene encodes CDR1 SEHNR and CDR2 FQNEAQ (reference sequence). V was trimmed by 3 bases and J by 3 bases, leaving 11 bases between them. CDR3 length equals 15 residues. The chain's CDR3 is CASSFGFGYTGELFF. The CDR3 nucleotides read TGTGCCAGCAGCTTCGGTTTTGGATACACCGGGGAGCTGTTTTTT.

The count of this clone is one. The rearrangement links TRBV27 to TRBJ2-2; D may be TRBD2 (6 bases). The CDR3 spans 13 residues. V was clipped by 3 bases and J by 6 bases, with 8 bases between them. Per germline, CDR1 MNHEY and CDR2 SMNVEV (reference sequence). The CDR3 spells CASSLGGPGELFF. The CDR3 DNA reads as TGTGCCAGCAGTTTGGGGGGACCCGGGGAGCTGTTTTTT.

This chain connects TRBV11-2 to TRBJ2-5, with D possibly matching TRBD1 (6 bases). CDR3 length: 14 residues. Germline CDR1 reads SGHAT; CDR2 reads FQNNGV. Trimming took 4 bases from V and 0 from J, leaving 9 bases between them. The CDR3 coding sequence is TGTGCCAGCAGCTCCAACAGGGACCAAGAGACCCAGTACTTC. Translated: CASSSNRDQETQYF.

The rearrangement joins TRBV18 to TRBJ1-1, with unresolved D. V was trimmed by 3 bases and J by 5 bases, leaving 10 bases between them. Germline values: CDR1 KGHSH, CDR2 LQKENI. The CDR3 has 13 residues. CDR3 coding DNA: TGTGCCAGCTCACCTCTGGAGGAAACTGAAGCTTTCTTT. Translation: CASSPLEETEAFF. Full variable domain (outside the CDR3, taken from reference TRBV18 and TRBJ1-1): NAGVMQNPRHLVRRRGQEARLRCSPMKGHSHVYWYRQLPEEGLKFMVYLQKENIIDESGMPKERFSAEFPKEGPSILRIQQVVRGDSAAYFCASSPLEETEAFFGQGTRLTVV.

The V and J genes are TRBV28 and TRBJ2-7, with D possibly TRBD2 on 6 matching bases. V was trimmed by 4 bases and J by 0 bases, leaving 19 bases between them. This CDR3 has 17 amino acids. The germline V gene has CDR1 MDHEN and CDR2 SYDVKM. The CDR3 region has the DNA TGTGCCAGCAGTTCACCCGGGACTTCCTGGAGCTCCTACGAGCAGTACTTC. Protein product: CASSSPGTSWSSYEQYF. Together with reference TRBV28 and TRBJ2-7, the CDR3 gives the full variable domain: DVKVTQSSRYLVKRTGEKVFLECVQDMDHENMFWYRQDPGLGLRLIYFSYDVKMKEKGDIPEGYSVSREKKERFSLILESASTNQTSMYLCASSSPGTSWSSYEQYFGPGTRLTVT.

V and J are TRBV6-1 and TRBJ1-5; D remains ambiguous. CDR3 length equals 13 residues. V was trimmed by 4 bases and J by 5 bases, leaving 9 bases between them. The germline CDR1 and CDR2 sequences are MNHNS and SASEGT. The CDR3 nucleotides are TGTGCCAGCAGTGTGGCCTACGATCAGCCCCAGCATTTT. As protein: CASSVAYDQPQHF.

The chain has TRBV25-1 and TRBJ2-1; D call uncertain. CDR1 MGHDK and CDR2 SYGVNS come from the germline V gene. The CDR3 has 13 residues. V dropped 4 bases and J dropped 4 bases, with 8 bases sitting between them. This CDR3 is CASSALSYNEQFF. In DNA form, the CDR3 reads TGTGCCAGCAGTGCCCTTAGTTACAATGAGCAGTTCTTC. The complete variable domain, with remaining parts taken from reference TRBV25-1 and TRBJ2-1, reads EADIYQTPRYLVIGTGKKITLECSQTMGHDKMYWYQQDPGMELHLIHYSYGVNSTEKGDLSSESTVSRIRTEHFPLTLESARPSHTSQYLCASSALSYNEQFFGPGTRLTVL.